This record looks at one T cell receptor beta chain sequence and its context. This specimen comes from a study of blood T cell repertoires in COVID-19. Clones were read by immunoSEQ multiplex PCR, and TCRdb kept only the in-frame ones, dropping some. The sample includes roughly 200,000 clones, approximately 83% seen only once; the top ten take over 9.5%. This CDR3 region has 12 residues. Germline V gene lookup returns CDR1 MDHEN and CDR2 SYDVKM. V dropped 5 bases and J dropped 6; count of bases not matched to a gene: 2. This TCR was sampled from a human donor with active or convalescent COVID-19. The donor label of this sample is uncertain. The rearrangement uses TRBV28 and TRBJ1-2; 8 bases map to TRBD1. Sample: peripheral blood. CDR3 residues: CASSNRGDGYTF. CDR3 bases: TGTGCCAGCAGTAACAGGGGGGATGGCTACACCTTC.